The 32 T cell receptor beta chains in this list originate from one sample, sequenced in a study of Graves' ophthalmopathy and Graves' hyperthyroidism. Investigators amplified TCR beta CDR3 regions from RNA transcripts. HTBI-primed RT-PCR formed the first round, and a multiplex PCR formed the second. TCRdb reprocessed the multiplex PCR reads via MiXCR and lists one record per CDR3 protein. The sample consists of about 740,000 distinct CDR3 sequences, 35% to 50% of them appearing once. The material sequenced was peripheral blood. The receptor set was obtained from an adult man with Graves' ophthalmopathy.

This clonotype turned up a few times. The chain uses TRBV14 and TRBJ2-7; D gene unclear. The length of the CDR3 is 14 residues. V was clipped by 3 bases and J by 1 base, with 10 bases between them. Germline assignment: CDR1 SGHDN and CDR2 FVKESK. The CDR3 DNA reads TGTGCCAGCAGCCACAACGCCGATTCCTACGAGCAGTACTTC. Its protein is CASSHNADSYEQYF.

The J gene is TRBJ1-1, the V gene TRBV5-1, with 9 bases matching TRBD1. The CDR3 is made up of 17 amino acids. Per germline, CDR1 SGHRS and CDR2 YFSETQ. Trimming took 0 bases from V and 0 from J; bases not matched to a gene: 6. The CDR3 DNA sequence: TGCGCCAGCAGCTTGGCCGGGACAGGGAATCTGAACACTGAAGCTTTCTTT. Its protein product is CASSLAGTGNLNTEAFF.

On this clonotype: One junction end disagrees with the germline gene, perhaps due to a read error. The rearrangement uses TRBV7-9 and TRBJ1-6; 10 positions match TRBD1. This CDR3 is 18 amino acids long. Germline values: CDR1 SEHNR, CDR2 FQNEAQ (reference sequence). The chain's CDR3 is CASSTGLGQGINNAPLHF. The CDR3 bases are TGTGCCAGCAGCACCGGCCTGGGACAGGGGATAAATAATGCACCCCTCCACTTT.

The chain combines TRBV11-2 with TRBJ2-3; D may be TRBD2 (6 bases). Looked up from germline, CDR1 is SGHAT and CDR2 is FQNNGV. Trimming took 4 bases from V and 5 from J, leaving 10 bases between them. This CDR3 region has 13 residues. The CDR3 DNA sequence: TGTGCCAGCAGCTCAGGACTAAAAGATACGCAGTATTTT. Translated: CASSSGLKDTQYF. Full variable domain (missing parts from reference TRBV11-2 and TRBJ2-3): EAGVAQSPRYKIIEKRQSVAFWCNPISGHATLYWYQQILGQGPKLLIQFQNNGVVDDSQLPKDRFSAERLKGVDSTLKIQPAKLEDSAVYLCASSSGLKDTQYFGPGTRLTVL.

This clonotype was observed a few times. The V gene is TRBV19, the J gene TRBJ2-7, with D possibly matching TRBD1 (6 bases). Per the germline V gene, CDR1 is LNHDA and CDR2 is SQIVND (reference sequence). V shed 2 bases and J shed 1 base, with 12 bases lying between them. This CDR3 is 15 amino acids long. CDR3 sequence (DNA): TGTGCCAGTAGTATAAGGGGGTCGGGGTCCTACGAGCAGTACTTC. Translation gives CASSIRGSGSYEQYF. The entire variable domain, with the rest obtained from reference TRBV19 and TRBJ2-7, is as follows: DGGITQSPKYLFRKEGQNVTLSCEQNLNHDAMYWYRQDPGQGLRLIYYSQIVNDFQKGDIAEGYSVSREKKESFPLTVTSAQKNPTAFYLCASSIRGSGSYEQYFGPGTRLTVT.

This clonotype came up a few times. V gene TRBV20-1 combines with J gene TRBJ1-4; TRBD1 agrees at 7 bases. Germline V gene data show CDR1 as DFQATT and CDR2 as SNEGSKA (reference sequence). This CDR3 comprises 15 residues. The junction had 9 bases not matched to a gene; V was cut back by 6 bases and J by 2 bases. As DNA, the CDR3 is TGCAGTGCGGGAAAGGGGGCGGGCACTAATGAAAAACTGTTTTTT. Amino acids: CSAGKGAGTNEKLFF.

J is TRBJ2-7 and V is TRBV7-6, with 9 bases lining up with TRBD2. The germline V gene encodes CDR1 SGHVS and CDR2 FNYEAQ. Germline trimming cut 8 bases from V and 7 bases from J; bases unmatched to any gene: 12. The CDR3 is 14 amino acids. CDR3 protein: CASGRGGQAWEQYF. CDR3 in DNA: TGTGCCAGCGGGCGGGGGGGACAAGCCTGGGAGCAGTACTTC.

This clonotype was seen only a few times. V usage is TRBV24-1 and J usage is TRBJ1-2; D call uncertain. The CDR3 runs to 18 residues. The germline V gene has CDR1 KGHDR and CDR2 SFDVKD. Trimming stripped 3 bases from V and 4 bases from J, with 23 bases between. CDR3 in DNA: TGTGCCACCAGTGATCCCAGTGACCCGGGATTATTCCCCTATGGCTACACCTTC. This encodes CATSDPSDPGLFPYGYTF.

The chain recombines TRBV10-3 with TRBJ1-6; D perhaps matches TRBD1 (5 bases). The CDR3 extends over 14 amino acids. Trimming removed 2 bases from V and 7 bases from J, with 9 bases in between. Germline values: CDR1 ENHRY, CDR2 SYGVKD. CDR3 coding DNA: TGTGCCATCAGTGAGGGAGACAGCAATTCACCCCTCCACTTT. It translates to CAISEGDSNSPLHF.

J is TRBJ1-2 and V is TRBV6-5, with D possibly matching TRBD1 (5 bases). The CDR3 extends over 15 amino acids. The V gene's germline CDR1 is MNHEY and CDR2 SVGAGI. V dropped 3 bases and J dropped 7 bases, with 18 bases sitting between them. The CDR3: CASSYGAGGSGGYTF. The CDR3 DNA reads TGTGCCAGCAGTTATGGGGCTGGGGGGTCCGGTGGCTACACCTTC.

This clonotype was observed at least ten times. The chain joins TRBV19 to TRBJ1-5; D unresolved. V gave up 5 bases and J gave up 0 bases, with 14 bases separating them. The germline gives CDR1 LNHDA, CDR2 SQIVND (reference sequence). The CDR3 contains 16 residues. CDR3 in DNA: TGTGCCAGTAGTTCCGAGGCCAGTCGTAGCAATCAGCCCCAGCATTTT. Amino acid sequence: CASSSEASRSNQPQHF.

This clonotype was seen more than once but under ten times. The DNA for the CDR3 is TGCAGTGCTAGGGGAGACAGACTGTACACTGAAGCTTTCTTT. Amino acid sequence: CSARGDRLYTEAFF. V and J are TRBV20-1 and TRBJ1-1, with D perhaps matching TRBD1 (5 bases). CDR3 size: 14 residues. Per germline, CDR1 DFQATT and CDR2 SNEGSKA (reference sequence). V was trimmed by 3 bases and J by 3 bases, leaving 14 bases between them.

This clonotype was recorded at least ten times. The chain uses TRBV24-1 and TRBJ2-7; 8 bases map to TRBD2. The germline V gene encodes CDR1 KGHDR and CDR2 SFDVKD. The CDR3 spans 13 residues. Trimming cost V 3 bases and J 9 bases; bases outside gene matches: 6. The CDR3 nucleotides read TGTGCCACCAGTGATGTCGGTCTAGCGGGGCAGTACTTC. Its protein is CATSDVGLAGQYF.

This chain joins TRBV7-2 and TRBJ2-5; 7 nucleotides agree with TRBD1. With V trimmed by 6 bases and J by 4 bases, 11 bases remained unmatched. In germline, CDR1 is SGHTA, CDR2 FQGNSA. The CDR3 has 15 amino acids. The CDR3 spells CASSYSYSGGETQYF. CDR3 in DNA: TGTGCCAGCAGTTACTCGTACTCAGGGGGAGAGACCCAGTACTTC.

This clonotype was picked up a small number of times. J is TRBJ1-6 and V is TRBV11-2; 9 bases are a match to TRBD1. CDR1 and CDR2 from the germline V gene are SGHAT and FQNNGV. The CDR3 has 14 amino acids. After removal of 5 bases from V and 10 bases from J, the junction contained 6 bases not matched to a gene. The CDR3 DNA reads TGTGCCAGCAGCCAGACAGGGGGGTACTCACCCCTCCACTTT. Its translation: CASSQTGGYSPLHF.

This clonotype was seen more than once but under ten times. The chain employs TRBV5-6 and TRBJ1-5; weak D call: TRBD1 (5 bases). The CDR3 covers 13 residues. CDR1 and CDR2 from the germline V gene are SGHDT and YYEEEE. V was shortened by 2 bases and J by 9 bases, with 12 bases between the two germline ends. The CDR3 sequence is CASSFGGGRPQHF. CDR3 coding DNA: TGTGCCAGCAGCTTTGGTGGGGGTCGGCCCCAGCATTTT. The whole variable domain, remainder taken from reference TRBV5-6 and TRBJ1-5, is DAGVTQSPTHLIKTRGQQVTLRCSPKSGHDTVSWYQQALGQGPQFIFQYYEEEERQRGNFPDRFSGHQFPNYSSELNVNALLLGDSALYLCASSFGGGRPQHFGDGTRLSIL.

On this clonotype itself: This may be a read error: a much more frequent sequence differs by one nucleotide. This chain uses TRBV15 with TRBJ2-7, with TRBD1 as a possible D gene (5 bases). V lost 4 bases, J lost 2 bases, and 15 bases lay in between. CDR1 is LNHNV, CDR2 YYDKDF, per germline (reference sequence). This CDR3 region has 15 residues. The CDR3 coding sequence is TGTGCCACCAGCACACCCCTTGGGGCTACCTACGAGCAGTACTTC. Residues: CATSTPLGATYEQYF.

The chain combines TRBV7-8 with TRBJ2-5; TRBD2 aligns across 13 bases. Germline V gene data show CDR1 as SGHVS and CDR2 as FQNEAQ. J gave up 5 bases and V 5 bases, and 8 bases lay outside the gene matches. The CDR3 consists of 16 residues. The CDR3 DNA reads TGTGCCAGCAGCACTAGCGGGGGGGGACTTGGGGAGACCCAGTACTTC. It is translated as CASSTSGGGLGETQYF.

The chain is built from TRBV10-3 and TRBJ1-1; TRBD1 aligns across 9 bases. Trimming at V came to 11 bases and at J to 3 bases, leaving 16 bases not matched to a gene. This CDR3 is built from 16 residues. Germline V gene sequence: CDR1 ENHRY, CDR2 SYGVKD. The CDR3 DNA reads TGTGCCGGACGGGACAGGGAAGGTTTTTATGACACTGAAGCTTTCTTT. It specifies CAGRDREGFYDTEAFF.

This clonotype showed up many times. The chain uses TRBV12-3 or TRBV12-4 and TRBJ1-2; tentatively, D is TRBD1 (5 bases). V was shortened by 6 bases and J by 7 bases, with 9 bases between the two germline ends. The CDR3 extends over 11 amino acids. CDR3 DNA: TGTGCCAGCAGGGGGACCGTTGGCTACACCTTC. It is translated as CASRGTVGYTF.

This clonotype is a singleton in its sample. A much more abundant neighbour one base away suggests this may be a read error. The chain is built from TRBV29-1 and TRBJ1-5, with D unclear. The CDR3 extends over 13 amino acids. Trimming shortened V by 4 bases and J by 0 bases, and 7 bases separated the two germline ends. CDR1 and CDR2 from the germline V gene are SQVTM and ANQGSEA. DNA for the CDR3: TGCAGCGTTGGAGGTAATAGCAATCAGCCCCAGCATTTT. This codes for CSVGGNSNQPQHF. The full variable domain, rest sourced from reference TRBV29-1 and TRBJ1-5, is SAVISQKPSRDICQRGTSLTIQCQVDSQVTMMFWYRQQPGQSLTLIATANQGSEATYESGFVIDKFPISRPNLTFSTLTVSNMSPEDSSIYLCSVGGNSNQPQHFGDGTRLSIL.

The table lists this clonotype with many counts. The chain is built from TRBV7-2 and TRBJ2-7; 7 nucleotides align to TRBD1. From germline, CDR1 is SGHTA and CDR2 FQGNSA. The V gene end was trimmed by 5 bases and the J gene end by 3 bases; junction bases not matched to a gene: 10. The length of the CDR3 is 15 residues. CDR3 coding DNA: TGTGCCAGCAGCCGGAGCCCGGCAGGGGGCTACGAGCAGTACTTC. Encoded protein: CASSRSPAGGYEQYF.

V is TRBV6-6 and J is TRBJ2-5, with TRBD1 matching over 8 bases. Germline CDR1 and CDR2: MNHNY and SVGAGI (reference sequence). This CDR3 has 15 amino acids. Germline trimming cut 9 bases from V and 1 base from J; bases unmatched to any gene: 10. The CDR3, as DNA: TGTGCCAGTTGGACAGGGAGTTACTTCCAAGAGACCCAGTACTTC. It codes for CASWTGSYFQETQYF.

This clonotype occurred a few times. The V gene is TRBV20-1, the J gene TRBJ1-1; a possible D gene is TRBD1 (6 bases). The CDR3 has 16 residues. Per germline, CDR1 DFQATT and CDR2 SNEGSKA (reference sequence). The CDR3: CSARPVLGQMNTEAFF. The CDR3 nucleotides read TGCAGCGCTCGACCAGTCCTTGGACAGATGAACACTGAAGCTTTCTTT.

The genes are TRBV7-8 and TRBJ1-2; D is perhaps TRBD1 (5 bases). V lost 2 bases to trimming and J lost 10 bases, with 14 bases between them. CDR3 length equals 13 residues. CDR1 is SGHVS, CDR2 FQNEAQ, per germline. CDR3 nucleotides: TGTGCCAGCAGCTTAATGGGGACTACCGCCTACACCTTC. The encoded protein is CASSLMGTTAYTF. Drawing the rest from reference TRBV7-8 and TRBJ1-2, the complete variable domain is GAGVSQSPRYKVAKRGQDVALRCDPISGHVSLFWYQQALGQGPEFLTYFQNEAQLDKSGLPSDRFFAERPEGSVSTLKIQRTQQEDSAVYLCASSLMGTTAYTFGSGTRLTVV.

CDR3 in DNA: TGTGCCAGCAGCTTGAAAGGGATCACCGGGGAGCTGTTTTTT. Its protein product is CASSLKGITGELFF. The chain is built from TRBV5-4 and TRBJ2-2; no clear D. Per the germline V gene, CDR1 is SGHNT and CDR2 is YYREEE (reference sequence). V was clipped by 1 base and J by 4 bases, with 8 bases between them. The CDR3 totals 14 residues. Looking up the rest from reference TRBV5-4 and TRBJ2-2 gives the full variable domain: ETGVTQSPTHLIKTRGQQVTLRCSSQSGHNTVSWYQQALGQGPQFIFQYYREEENGRGNFPPRFSGLQFPNYSSELNVNALELDDSALYLCASSLKGITGELFFGEGSRLTVL.

This rearrangement joins TRBV2 to TRBJ2-7; 7 nucleotides align to TRBD1. The V gene's germline CDR1 is SNHLY and CDR2 FYNNEI. The CDR3 contains 16 residues. With 5 bases clipped from V and 2 bases from J, the junction kept 12 bases outside the gene matches. The CDR3 sequence is CASSHLTAGTAYEQYF. For the CDR3, the DNA is TGTGCCAGCAGTCACCTCACCGCCGGGACAGCCTACGAGCAGTACTTC.

The J gene is TRBJ2-7, the V gene TRBV25-1, with 9 positions matching TRBD2. This CDR3 spans 15 amino acids. The V gene end was trimmed by 4 bases and the J gene end by 5 bases; junction bases not matched to a gene: 9. Germline loops: CDR1 MGHDK, CDR2 SYGVNS. As DNA, the CDR3 is TGTGCCAGCAGTGGACCGGGACTAGCTCAGGACGAGCAGTACTTC. This sequence encodes CASSGPGLAQDEQYF.

This clonotype was recorded a few times. This chain connects TRBV25-1 to TRBJ1-6; 10 nucleotides match TRBD1. V was clipped by 8 bases and J by 10 bases; unmatched bases: 11. The CDR3 is 15 residues long. Germline assignment: CDR1 MGHDK and CDR2 SYGVNS. CDR3 coding DNA: TGTGCCAGCTCACCAACCCAGACAGGGGGCTCACCCCTCCACTTT. This gives the protein CASSPTQTGGSPLHF.

This clonotype has more than one count but fewer than ten. The junction does not match germline at one end; this may be a read error. The chain recombines TRBV7-9 with TRBJ1-2; D gene ambiguous. The CDR3 runs to 13 residues. CDR1 is SEHNR and CDR2 is FQNEAQ in the germline V gene (reference sequence). The CDR3 protein is CASSQDKHYGYTF. DNA for the CDR3: TGCGCCAGCAGCCAAGATAAGCACTATGGCTACACCTTC.

This clonotype has just a few counts. The CDR3 loop reads CASSQGASSYNSPLHF. Here the CDR3 DNA reads TGTGCCAGCAGCCAAGGAGCCAGCTCCTATAATTCACCCCTCCACTTT. This chain links TRBV9 with TRBJ1-6; D not certain. From germline, CDR1 is SGDLS and CDR2 YYNGEE. V lost 4 bases to trimming and J lost 0 bases, with 11 bases between them. The CDR3 is 16 amino acids.

This clonotype was detected many times. An end of the junction does not agree with germline; a read error may underlie this. The chain joins TRBV12-3 or TRBV12-4 to TRBJ1-1; D remains unclear. CDR3 length equals 13 residues. DNA for the CDR3: TGTGCCAGCAGCTTAGGAATGAACACTGAAGCTTTCTTT. It specifies CASSLGMNTEAFF.